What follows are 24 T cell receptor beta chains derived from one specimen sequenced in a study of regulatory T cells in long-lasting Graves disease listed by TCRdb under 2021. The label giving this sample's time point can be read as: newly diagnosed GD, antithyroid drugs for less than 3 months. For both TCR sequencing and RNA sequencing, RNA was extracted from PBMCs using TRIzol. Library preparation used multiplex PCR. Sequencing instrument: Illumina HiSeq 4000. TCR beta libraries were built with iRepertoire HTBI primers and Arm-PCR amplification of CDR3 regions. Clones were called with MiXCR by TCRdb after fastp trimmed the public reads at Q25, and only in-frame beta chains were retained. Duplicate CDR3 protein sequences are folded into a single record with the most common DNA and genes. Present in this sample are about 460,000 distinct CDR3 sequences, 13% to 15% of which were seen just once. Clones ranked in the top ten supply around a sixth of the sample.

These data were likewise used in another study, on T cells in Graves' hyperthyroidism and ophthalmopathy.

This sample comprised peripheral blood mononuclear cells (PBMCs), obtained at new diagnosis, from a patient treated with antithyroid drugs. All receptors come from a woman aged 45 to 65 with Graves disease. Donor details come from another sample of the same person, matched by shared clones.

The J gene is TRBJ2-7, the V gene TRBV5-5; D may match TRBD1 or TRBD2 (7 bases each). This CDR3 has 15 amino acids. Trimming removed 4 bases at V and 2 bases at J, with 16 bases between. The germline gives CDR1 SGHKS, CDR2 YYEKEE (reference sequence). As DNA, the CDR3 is TGTGCCAGCAGCGAGACAGGGAGGGTCCCCTACGAGCAGTACTTC. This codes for CASSETGRVPYEQYF.

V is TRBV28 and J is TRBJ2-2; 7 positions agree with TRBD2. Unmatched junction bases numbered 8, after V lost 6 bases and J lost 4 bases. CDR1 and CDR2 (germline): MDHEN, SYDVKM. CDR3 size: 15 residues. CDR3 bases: TGTGCCAGCAGGACCGGGGGGAGTAGCACCGGGGAGCTGTTTTTT. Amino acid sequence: CASRTGGSSTGELFF.

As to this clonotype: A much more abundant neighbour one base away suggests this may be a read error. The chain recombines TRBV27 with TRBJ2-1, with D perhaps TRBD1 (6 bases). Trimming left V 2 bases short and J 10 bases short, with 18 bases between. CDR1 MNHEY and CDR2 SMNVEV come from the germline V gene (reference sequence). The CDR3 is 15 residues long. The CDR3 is CASSLRPRQAYEQFF. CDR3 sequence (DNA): TGTGCCAGCAGTTTAAGGCCCCGACAGGCCTACGAGCAGTTCTTC.

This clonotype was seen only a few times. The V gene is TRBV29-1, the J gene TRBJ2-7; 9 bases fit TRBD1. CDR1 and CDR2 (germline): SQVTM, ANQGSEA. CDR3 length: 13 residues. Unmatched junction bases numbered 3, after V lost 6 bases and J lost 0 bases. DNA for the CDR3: TGCAGCGTGGGACAGGGATTCTCCTACGAGCAGTACTTC. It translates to CSVGQGFSYEQYF.

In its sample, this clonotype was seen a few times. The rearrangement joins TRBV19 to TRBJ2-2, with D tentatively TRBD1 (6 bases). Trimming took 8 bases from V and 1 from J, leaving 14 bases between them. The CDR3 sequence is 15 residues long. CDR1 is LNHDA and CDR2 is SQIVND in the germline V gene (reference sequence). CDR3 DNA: TGTGCCAGTGGGCGGCTGGGACAGAACACCGGGGAGCTGTTTTTT. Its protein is CASGRLGQNTGELFF. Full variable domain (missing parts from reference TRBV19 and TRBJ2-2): DGGITQSPKYLFRKEGQNVTLSCEQNLNHDAMYWYRQDPGQGLRLIYYSQIVNDFQKGDIAEGYSVSREKKESFPLTVTSAQKNPTAFYLCASGRLGQNTGELFFGEGSRLTVL.

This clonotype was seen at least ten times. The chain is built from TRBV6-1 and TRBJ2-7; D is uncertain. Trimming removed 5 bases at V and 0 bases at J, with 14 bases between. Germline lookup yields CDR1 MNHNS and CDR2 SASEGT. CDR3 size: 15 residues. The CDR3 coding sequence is TGTGCCAGCAGTCACTCGGACGGAGCCTCCTACGAGCAGTACTTC. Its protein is CASSHSDGASYEQYF.

The CDR3 DNA reads as TGTGCCTGGAGCAGGGGCGCGAATCAGCCCCAGCATTTT. Translation: CAWSRGANQPQHF. The genes are TRBV30 and TRBJ1-5; D is perhaps TRBD1 (6 bases). Trimming cost V 3 bases and J 4 bases, with 10 bases left between them. CDR1 and CDR2 (germline): GTSNPN, SVGIG (reference sequence). This CDR3 is built from 13 residues.

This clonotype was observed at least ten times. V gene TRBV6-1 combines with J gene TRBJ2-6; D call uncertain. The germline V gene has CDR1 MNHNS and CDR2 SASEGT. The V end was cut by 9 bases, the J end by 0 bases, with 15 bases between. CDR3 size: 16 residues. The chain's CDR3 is CASYLVPGSGANVLTF. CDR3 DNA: TGTGCCAGTTACCTCGTCCCTGGCTCTGGGGCCAACGTCCTGACTTTC.

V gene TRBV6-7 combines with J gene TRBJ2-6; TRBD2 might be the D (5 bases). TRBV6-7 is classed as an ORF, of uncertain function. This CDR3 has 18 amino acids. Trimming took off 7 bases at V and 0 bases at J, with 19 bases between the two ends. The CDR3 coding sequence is TGTGCCAGCATCCGAGGGCAGACCTCTAGCTCTGGGGCCAACGTCCTGACTTTC. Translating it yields CASIRGQTSSSGANVLTF.

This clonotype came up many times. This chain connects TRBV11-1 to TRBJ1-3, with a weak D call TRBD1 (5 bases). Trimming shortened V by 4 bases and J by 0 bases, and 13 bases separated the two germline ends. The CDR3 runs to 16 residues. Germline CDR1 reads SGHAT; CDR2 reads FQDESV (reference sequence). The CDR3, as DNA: TGTGCCAGCAGCTACCCGACAGCGTACTCTGGAAACACCATATATTTT. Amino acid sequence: CASSYPTAYSGNTIYF.

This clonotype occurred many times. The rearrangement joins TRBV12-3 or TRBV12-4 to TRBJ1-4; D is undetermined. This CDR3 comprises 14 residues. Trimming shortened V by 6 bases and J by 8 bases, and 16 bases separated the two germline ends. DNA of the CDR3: TGTGCCAGCAGCCGACGGCCCCTCCAGGAAAAACTGTTTTTT. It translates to CASSRRPLQEKLFF.

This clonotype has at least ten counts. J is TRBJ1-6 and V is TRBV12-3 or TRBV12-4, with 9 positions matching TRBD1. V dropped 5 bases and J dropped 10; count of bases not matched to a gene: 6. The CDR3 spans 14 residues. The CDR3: CASSAGQGRSPLHF. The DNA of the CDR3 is TGTGCCAGCAGTGCGGGACAGGGTAGATCACCCCTCCACTTT.

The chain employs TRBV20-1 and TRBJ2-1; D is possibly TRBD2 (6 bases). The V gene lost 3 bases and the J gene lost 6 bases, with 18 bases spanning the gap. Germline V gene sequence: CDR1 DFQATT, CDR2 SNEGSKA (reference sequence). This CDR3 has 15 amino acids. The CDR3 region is CSASSGGVAANEQFF. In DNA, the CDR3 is TGCAGTGCTAGTTCCGGGGGAGTGGCGGCCAATGAGCAGTTCTTC.

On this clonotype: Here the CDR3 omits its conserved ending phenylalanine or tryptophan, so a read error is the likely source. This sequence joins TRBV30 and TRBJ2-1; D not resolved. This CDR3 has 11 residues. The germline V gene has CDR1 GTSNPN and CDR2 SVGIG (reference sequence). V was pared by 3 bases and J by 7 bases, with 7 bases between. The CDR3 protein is CAWRRQNEQFS. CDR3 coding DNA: TGTGCCTGGAGACGGCAGAATGAGCAGTTCTCC.

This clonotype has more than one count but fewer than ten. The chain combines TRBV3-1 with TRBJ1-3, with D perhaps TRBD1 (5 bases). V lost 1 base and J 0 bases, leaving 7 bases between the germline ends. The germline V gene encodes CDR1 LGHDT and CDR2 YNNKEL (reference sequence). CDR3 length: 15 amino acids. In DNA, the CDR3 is TGTGCCAGCAGCCAAGCAGGGAGCTCTGGAAACACCATATATTTT. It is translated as CASSQAGSSGNTIYF.

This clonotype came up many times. The CDR3 DNA sequence: TGTGCCAGCAGATTAGCGGGAGGGAGGAACAATGAGCAGTTCTTC. It translates to CASRLAGGRNNEQFF. This chain connects TRBV27 to TRBJ2-1; 11 nucleotides line up with TRBD2. CDR1 is MNHEY, CDR2 SMNVEV, per germline (reference sequence). Trimming cost V 6 bases and J 5 bases; bases outside gene matches: 6. The CDR3 covers 15 residues.

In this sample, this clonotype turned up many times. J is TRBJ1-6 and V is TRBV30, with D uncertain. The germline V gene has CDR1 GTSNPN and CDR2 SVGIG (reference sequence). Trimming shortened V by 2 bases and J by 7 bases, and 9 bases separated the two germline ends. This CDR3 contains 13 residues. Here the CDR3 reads CAWSPDGNSPLHF. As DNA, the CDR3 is TGTGCCTGGAGTCCCGACGGAAATTCACCCCTCCACTTT.

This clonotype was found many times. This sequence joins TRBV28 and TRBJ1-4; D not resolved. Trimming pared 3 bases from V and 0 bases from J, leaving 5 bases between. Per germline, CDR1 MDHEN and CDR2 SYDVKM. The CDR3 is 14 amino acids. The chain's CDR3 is CASSFHTTNEKLFF. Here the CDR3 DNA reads TGTGCCAGCAGTTTCCACACAACTAATGAAAAACTGTTTTTT. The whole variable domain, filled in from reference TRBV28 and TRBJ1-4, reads DVKVTQSSRYLVKRTGEKVFLECVQDMDHENMFWYRQDPGLGLRLIYFSYDVKMKEKGDIPEGYSVSREKKERFSLILESASTNQTSMYLCASSFHTTNEKLFFGSGTQLSVL.

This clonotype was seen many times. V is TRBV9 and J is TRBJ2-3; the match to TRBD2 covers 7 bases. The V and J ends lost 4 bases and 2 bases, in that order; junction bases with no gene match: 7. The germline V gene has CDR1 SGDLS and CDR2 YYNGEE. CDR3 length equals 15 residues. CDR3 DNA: TGTGCCAGCAGCTGGCTTAGCGGGTTCACAGATACGCAGTATTTT. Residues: CASSWLSGFTDTQYF. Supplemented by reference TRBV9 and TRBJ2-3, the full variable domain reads DSGVTQTPKHLITATGQRVTLRCSPRSGDLSVYWYQQSLDQGLQFLIQYYNGEERAKGNILERFSAQQFPDLHSELNLSSLELGDSALYFCASSWLSGFTDTQYFGPGTRLTVL.

This CDR3 reads CASRTSGGQTQYF. Written as DNA, the CDR3 is TGTGCCAGCAGGACTAGCGGGGGGCAGACCCAGTACTTC. This chain uses TRBV2 with TRBJ2-5; TRBD2 matches at 13 bases. The CDR3 covers 13 residues. Losses at the gene ends were 6 bases for V and 6 bases for J; bases not matched to a gene: 1. Germline CDR1 is SNHLY and CDR2 is FYNNEI.

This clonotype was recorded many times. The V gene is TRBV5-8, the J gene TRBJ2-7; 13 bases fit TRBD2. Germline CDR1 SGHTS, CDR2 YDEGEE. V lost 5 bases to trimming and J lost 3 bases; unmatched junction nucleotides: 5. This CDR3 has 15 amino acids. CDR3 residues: CASSPGLAGDYEQYF. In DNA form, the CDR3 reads TGTGCCAGCAGTCCCGGACTAGCGGGGGACTACGAGCAGTACTTC.

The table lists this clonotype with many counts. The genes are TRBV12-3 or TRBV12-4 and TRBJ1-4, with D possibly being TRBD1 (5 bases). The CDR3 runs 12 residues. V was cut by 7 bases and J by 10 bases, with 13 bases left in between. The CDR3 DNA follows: TGTGCCAGCACCCCCGGGGGTGGAAAACTGTTTTTT. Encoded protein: CASTPGGGKLFF.

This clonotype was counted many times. CDR3 amino acids: CASSQDYSGELFF. The CDR3 DNA sequence: TGTGCCAGCAGCCAAGATTATTCCGGGGAGCTGTTTTTT. The chain has TRBV3-1 and TRBJ2-2; D is unresolved. CDR1 and CDR2 (germline): LGHDT, YNNKEL (reference sequence). The CDR3 consists of 13 residues. Trimming shortened V by 0 bases and J by 6 bases, and 5 bases separated the two germline ends.

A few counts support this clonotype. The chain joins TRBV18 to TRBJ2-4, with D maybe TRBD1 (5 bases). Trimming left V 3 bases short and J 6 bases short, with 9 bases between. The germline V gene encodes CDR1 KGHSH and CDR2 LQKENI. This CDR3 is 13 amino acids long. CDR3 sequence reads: CASSPTELNIQYF. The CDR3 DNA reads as TGTGCCAGCTCACCGACAGAACTAAACATTCAGTACTTC.